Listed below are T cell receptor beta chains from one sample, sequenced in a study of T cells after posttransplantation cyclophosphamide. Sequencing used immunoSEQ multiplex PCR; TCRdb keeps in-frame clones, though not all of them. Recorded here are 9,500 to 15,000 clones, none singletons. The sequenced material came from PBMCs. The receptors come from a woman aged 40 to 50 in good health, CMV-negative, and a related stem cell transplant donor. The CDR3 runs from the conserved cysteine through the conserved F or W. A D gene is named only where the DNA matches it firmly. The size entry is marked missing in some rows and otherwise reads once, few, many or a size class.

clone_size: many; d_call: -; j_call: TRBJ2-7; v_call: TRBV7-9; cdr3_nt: TGTGCCAGCAGTTCAGACAGCGTCTACGAGCAGTACTTC; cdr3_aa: CASSSDSVYEQYF
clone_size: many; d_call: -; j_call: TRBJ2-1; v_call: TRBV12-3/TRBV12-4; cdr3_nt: TGTGCCAGCAGCCTGACAGGAAACTACAATGAGCAGTTCTTC; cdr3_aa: CASSLTGNYNEQFF
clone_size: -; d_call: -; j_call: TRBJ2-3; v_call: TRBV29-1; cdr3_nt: TGCAGCGAGGCTCAGGGCAGGGGCACAGATACGCAGTATTTT; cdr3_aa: CSEAQGRGTDTQYF
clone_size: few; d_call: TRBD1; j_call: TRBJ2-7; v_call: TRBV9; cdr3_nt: TGTGCCAGCAGCGTCTCCGGGACAGGGCTCGAGCAGTACTTC; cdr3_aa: CASSVSGTGLEQYF
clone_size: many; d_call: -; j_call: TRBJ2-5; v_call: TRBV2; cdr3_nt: TGTGCCAGCAGAGTAGACCAAGAGACCCAGTACTTC; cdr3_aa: CASRVDQETQYF
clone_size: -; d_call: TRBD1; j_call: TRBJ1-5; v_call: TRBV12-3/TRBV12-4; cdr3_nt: TGTGCCAGCAGCCCGCTCGGACAGGTCAATCAGCCCCAGCATTTT; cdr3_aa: CASSPLGQVNQPQHF
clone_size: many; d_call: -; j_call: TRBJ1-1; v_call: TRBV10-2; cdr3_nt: TGCGCCAGCAGTGAACAGACGAACACTGAAGCTTTCTTT; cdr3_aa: CASSEQTNTEAFF
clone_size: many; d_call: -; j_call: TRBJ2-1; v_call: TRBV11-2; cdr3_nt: TGTGCCAGCAGCTTAGGGGCCCAGGAGTTGAATGAGCAGTTCTTC; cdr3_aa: CASSLGAQELNEQFF
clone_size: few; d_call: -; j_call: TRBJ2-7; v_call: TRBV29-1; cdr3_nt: TGCAGCGCCTTCAGGGGAACGGGAGAGCAGTACTTC; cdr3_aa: CSAFRGTGEQYF
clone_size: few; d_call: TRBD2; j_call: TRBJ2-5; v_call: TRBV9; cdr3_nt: TGTGCCAGCAGCGTAGGTAGCGGGGTGGGGCTAGGAGAGACCCAGTACTTC; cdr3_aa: CASSVGSGVGLGETQYF
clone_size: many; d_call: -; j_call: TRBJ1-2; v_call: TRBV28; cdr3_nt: TGTGCCAGCAGTTCCTCGACAGTTAGGTTTAACTATGGCTACACCTTC; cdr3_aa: CASSSSTVRFNYGYTF
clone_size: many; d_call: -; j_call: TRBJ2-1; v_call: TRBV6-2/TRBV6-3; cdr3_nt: TGTGCCATTCTAGCTTCCGCCTACAATGAGCAGTTCTTC; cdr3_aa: CAILASAYNEQFF
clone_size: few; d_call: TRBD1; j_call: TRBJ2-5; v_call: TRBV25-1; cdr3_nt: TGTGCCAGCAACAGGGGGCGTATGGAGACCCAGTACTTC; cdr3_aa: CASNRGRMETQYF
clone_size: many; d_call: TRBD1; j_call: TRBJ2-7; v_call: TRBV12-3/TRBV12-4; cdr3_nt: TGTGCCAGCACCCAGGACAGGTTAACGCAGTACTTC; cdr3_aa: CASTQDRLTQYF
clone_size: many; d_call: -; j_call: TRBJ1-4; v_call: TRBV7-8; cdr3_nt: TGTGCCAGCAGCCCGCTGGGCCCGAATGAAAAACTGTTTTTT; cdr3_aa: CASSPLGPNEKLFF
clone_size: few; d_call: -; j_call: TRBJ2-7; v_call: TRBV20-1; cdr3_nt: TGCAGTGCTAGTGTCAGGGGAGAGCAGTACTTC; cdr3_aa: CSASVRGEQYF
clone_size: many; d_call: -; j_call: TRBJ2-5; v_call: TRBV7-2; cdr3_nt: TGTGCCAGCAGCTCGGGTAGGCGGGAGACCCAGTACTTC; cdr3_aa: CASSSGRRETQYF
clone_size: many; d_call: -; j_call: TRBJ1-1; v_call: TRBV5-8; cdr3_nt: TGTGCCAGCAGCTTACGGGGGGGAGCTTTCTTT; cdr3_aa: CASSLRGGAFF
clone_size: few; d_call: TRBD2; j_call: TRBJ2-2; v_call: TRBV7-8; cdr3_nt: TGTGCCAGCAGCTTAAGGTGGCGGGAGGGCCGTAGCACCGGGGAGCTGTTTTTT; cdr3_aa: CASSLRWREGRSTGELFF